Following are 9 T cell receptor beta chains from one sample sequenced in a study of T cells expressing NK-cell markers. TCRdb re-called the 5' RACE reads and gives one entry per CDR3 protein, without DNA. With about 440,000 distinct CDR3 sequences in the sample, the ten largest clones hold under 7.5%. Specimen: blood T cells: a sorted CD56 or NKG2C T cell subset, CD4+ or CD8+ T cells, or bulk PBMC T cells (not recorded which). The receptors originated from a woman aged 18 to 75 in good health.

The J gene is TRBJ1-2, the V gene TRBV27. The germline CDR1 and CDR2 sequences are MNHEY and SMNVEV (reference sequence). The CDR3 sequence is 13 residues long. The CDR3 sequence is CASSSQPRYGYTF.

The chain carries TRBV10-3 and TRBJ2-1. The germline V gene encodes CDR1 ENHRY and CDR2 SYGVKD. The CDR3 consists of 13 residues. This chain's CDR3 is CAISGEMYNEQFF.

This chain connects TRBV6-1 to TRBJ2-3. CDR3 length equals 16 residues. Germline lookup yields CDR1 MNHNS and CDR2 SASEGT. The chain's CDR3 is CASRGESAIQSDTQYF.

The chain couples TRBV6-2 or TRBV6-3 to TRBJ2-6; TCRdb's D call, TRBD1, is unchecked because there is no DNA. This CDR3 contains 17 residues. Germline assignment: CDR1 MNHEY and CDR2 SVGEGT. The CDR3 loop reads CASSLQGTQSGANVLTF.

The chain joins TRBV7-9 to TRBJ2-2; TCRdb reports TRBD2, a call that lacks DNA to check it against. Germline V gene data show CDR1 as SEHNR and CDR2 as FQNEAQ (reference sequence). The CDR3 runs 15 residues. CDR3 protein: CAIPRTSGNTGELFF.

The chain joins TRBV5-1 to TRBJ2-1. Germline lookup yields CDR1 SGHRS and CDR2 YFSETQ. The CDR3 has 13 amino acids. This chain's CDR3 is CASSQVVVDEQFF. Full variable domain (outside the CDR3, taken from reference TRBV5-1 and TRBJ2-1): KAGVTQTPRYLIKTRGQQVTLSCSPISGHRSVSWYQQTPGQGLQFLFEYFSETQRNKGNFPGRFSGRQFSNSRSEMNVSTLELGDSALYLCASSQVVVDEQFFGPGTRLTVL.

The V gene is TRBV9, the J gene TRBJ2-1; TCRdb's D call, TRBD1, is unchecked because there is no DNA. The CDR3 is made up of 14 amino acids. Per germline, CDR1 SGDLS and CDR2 YYNGEE. The CDR3: CASSVGGGPNEQFF.

This chain's CDR3 is CASSSGQGGWQPQHF. The chain joins TRBV7-2 to TRBJ1-5; TCRdb designates TRBD1, a call that cannot be tested without DNA. CDR3 size: 15 residues. Germline CDR1 and CDR2: SGHTA and FQGNSA.

This chain links TRBV20-1 with TRBJ1-4; TCRdb reports TRBD1, a call that lacks DNA to check it against. The germline V gene has CDR1 DFQATT and CDR2 SNEGSKA (reference sequence). The CDR3 is 15 amino acids. CDR3 region: CSARDPGQGGEKLFF.